The rows below give T cell receptor beta chains drawn from one sample of a study of T cells in Graves' hyperthyroidism and ophthalmopathy. TCRdb independently ran MiXCR on the multiplex PCR reads; one entry per CDR3 protein. The top ten hold 10% of the sample, which has about 700,000 distinct CDR3 sequences, approximately 14% seen once. The sample taken for sequencing was blood. These receptors came from a woman between 18 and 30 years old with Graves' hyperthyroidism. Both conserved end residues are part of each CDR3. Each record gives: D gene, clone size, V gene, J gene, CDR3 protein, CDR3 DNA. D genes are given only for firm matches. Clone size is given for some rows only: seen once, a few or many times, or a class if the clone is expanded.

NA	NA	TRBV10-3	TRBJ2-2	CAISLGQGGELFF	TGTGCCATCAGTCTGGGACAAGGAGGGGAGCTGTTTTTT
NA	NA	TRBV7-2	TRBJ1-2	CTSSLLGQTYGYTF	TGTACCAGCAGCTTGCTAGGCCAGACCTATGGCTACACCTTC
NA	many	TRBV30	TRBJ2-7	CAWSGQRWEQYF	TGTGCCTGGAGCGGACAGCGATGGGAGCAGTACTTC
NA	many	TRBV6-1	TRBJ2-1	CASTRGGPYNEQFF	TGTGCCAGCACGAGGGGAGGCCCCTACAATGAGCAGTTCTTC
TRBD2	few	TRBV20-1	TRBJ2-3	CSARDRSGTSTDTQYF	TGCAGTGCTAGAGACCGAAGCGGGACTAGCACAGATACGCAGTATTTT
NA	NA	TRBV19	TRBJ2-7	CASTPGPGGSYEQYF	TGTGCCAGTACCCCGGGGCCTGGAGGCTCCTACGAGCAGTACTTC
NA	few	TRBV27	TRBJ2-3	CASSYVPVMSSGGSTDTQYF	TGTGCCAGCAGTTATGTCCCCGTTATGTCCAGCGGAGGGAGCACAGATACGCAGTATTTT
NA	few	TRBV2	TRBJ2-5	CASSGGRKRGRWWETQYF	TGTGCCAGCAGTGGAGGGAGGAAGAGGGGGCGTTGGTGGGAGACCCAGTACTTC
NA	few	TRBV2	TRBJ2-7	CAGSFEGEQYF	TGTGCCGGGTCCTTTGAAGGCGAGCAGTACTTC
NA	few	TRBV20-1	TRBJ1-2	CSARGVNYGYTF	TGCAGTGCTAGAGGGGTTAACTATGGCTACACCTTC
TRBD2	few	TRBV6-5	TRBJ2-3	CASSYRAGVLTDTQYF	TGTGCCAGCAGTTACCGAGCGGGAGTTCTCACAGATACGCAGTATTTT
NA	many	TRBV11-3	TRBJ2-1	CASSPEASRGEQFF	TGTGCCAGCAGCCCGGAGGCTAGTCGTGGTGAGCAGTTCTTC
TRBD1	many	TRBV28	TRBJ2-5	CASRRTGFQQTQYF	TGTGCCAGCAGGCGGACAGGGTTCCAACAGACCCAGTACTTC
TRBD2	many	TRBV6-2/TRBV6-3	TRBJ2-5	CASRTSGRARQETQYF	TGTGCCAGCAGAACCAGCGGGAGGGCCCGCCAAGAGACCCAGTACTTC
TRBD2	many	TRBV20-1	TRBJ2-7	CSARDPSLAGGSHEQYF	TGCAGTGCTAGAGACCCCTCACTAGCGGGAGGGTCCCACGAGCAGTACTTC
TRBD2	many	TRBV20-1	TRBJ2-1	CSARVAGGSSYNEQFF	TGCAGTGCTAGAGTCGCGGGAGGTAGCTCCTACAATGAGCAGTTCTTC
TRBD2	many	TRBV24-1	TRBJ2-3	CATSEGVAGDSTDTQYF	TGTGCCACCAGTGAAGGGGTAGCGGGTGACTCCACAGATACGCAGTATTTT
NA	many	TRBV5-1	TRBJ1-2	CASSYGTTNYGYTF	TGCGCCAGCAGCTATGGGACAACTAACTATGGCTACACCTTC
NA	many	TRBV11-2	TRBJ1-2	CASSSRRPASYGYTF	TGTGCCAGCAGCTCCCGGCGGCCAGCCTCCTATGGCTACACCTTC
NA	many	TRBV4-1	TRBJ2-5	CASSQLQGGETQYF	TGCGCCAGCAGCCAACTACAGGGTGGGGAGACCCAGTACTTC
TRBD2	NA	TRBV28	TRBJ2-7	CASSSPRTSGRGAYEQYF	TGTGCCAGCAGTTCACCCAGGACTAGCGGGAGAGGGGCCTACGAGCAGTACTTC
NA	NA	TRBV10-2	TRBJ2-5	CASRYTGTRVGEAQYF	TGCGCCAGCAGGTACACCGGGACAAGGGTCGGGGAGGCCCAGTACTTC
NA	many	TRBV27	TRBJ2-7	CASSFEGAYEQYF	TGTGCCAGCAGTTTTGAGGGAGCCTACGAGCAGTACTTC
TRBD2	many	TRBV28	TRBJ2-3	CASSVLAGGADTQYF	TGTGCCAGCAGTGTACTAGCGGGAGGGGCAGATACGCAGTATTTT
TRBD2	many	TRBV3-1	TRBJ2-7	CASSETSGFYEQYF	TGTGCCAGCAGTGAGACTAGCGGATTCTACGAGCAGTACTTC
NA	NA	TRBV2	TRBJ1-4	CASSPEEEGTSNEKLFF	TGTGCCAGCAGTCCGGAGGAAGAGGGGACTTCTAATGAAAAACTGTTTTTT
NA	many	TRBV30	TRBJ1-2	CAWSEVANYGYTF	TGTGCCTGGAGTGAGGTGGCTAACTATGGCTACACCTTC
TRBD1	many	TRBV2	TRBJ2-7	CASRSFGQGVSYEQYF	TGTGCCAGCAGATCCTTCGGACAGGGAGTCTCCTACGAGCAGTACTTC
TRBD1	few	TRBV2	TRBJ2-5	CASSSAGGVETQYF	TGTGCCAGCAGTTCGGCAGGGGGTGTAGAGACCCAGTACTTC
NA	many	TRBV7-9	TRBJ2-1	CASSSGGGGQFF	TGTGCCAGCAGCTCGGGCGGAGGGGGGCAGTTCTTC
NA	many	TRBV7-9	TRBJ1-1	CASSAGGDETEAFF	TGTGCCAGCAGCGCCGGAGGTGACGAGACTGAAGCTTTCTTT
NA	many	TRBV28	TRBJ2-5	CASSPHKGFGETQYF	TGTGCCAGCAGTCCCCATAAAGGATTCGGAGAGACCCAGTACTTC
TRBD1	NA	TRBV9	TRBJ2-7	CASSVEGTGGHCEQYF	TGTGCCAGCAGCGTAGAGGGGACAGGGGGTCACTGCGAGCAGTACTTC
NA	NA	TRBV18	TRBJ2-6	CASSDTGSSGANVLTF	TGTGCCAGCTCCGACACGGGAAGCTCTGGGGCCAACGTCCTGACTTTC
TRBD2	many	TRBV11-2	TRBJ2-1	CASSLVGGSGRSYNEQFF	TGTGCCAGCAGCTTAGTAGGGGGTAGCGGGAGATCCTACAATGAGCAGTTCTTC
NA	few	TRBV7-9	TRBJ1-2	CASSTKDPRRYGYTF	TGTGCCAGCAGCACAAAAGATCCGAGGCGCTATGGCTACACCTTC
NA	many	TRBV20-1	TRBJ2-1	CSARESRDISYNEQFF	TGCAGTGCTAGGGAATCCCGGGACATATCATACAATGAGCAGTTCTTC
NA	NA	TRBV5-4	TRBJ1-2	CASSSDIYYGYTF	TGTGCCAGCAGCTCGGACATTTACTATGGCTACACCTTC
TRBD1	NA	TRBV27	TRBJ2-1	CASSPDRGYNERFF	TGTGCCAGCAGTCCGGACAGGGGTTACAATGAGCGGTTCTTC
TRBD2	many	TRBV12-3/TRBV12-4	TRBJ2-7	CASSLKGGSVYEQYF	TGTGCCAGCAGTTTGAAGGGCGGGAGTGTCTACGAGCAGTACTTC
NA	few	TRBV20-1	TRBJ1-5	CSARRNDGPQHF	TGCAGTGCTAGAAGAAACGACGGGCCCCAGCATTTT
NA	many	TRBV7-9	TRBJ2-7	CASSPDGNSYEQYF	TGTGCCAGCAGCCCCGACGGCAACTCCTACGAGCAGTACTTC
TRBD1	NA	TRBV7-2	TRBJ2-7	CASSLDLPSDRAQYEQYF	TGTGCCAGCAGCTTAGACCTTCCCTCCGACAGGGCGCAGTACGAGCAGTACTTC
TRBD1	many	TRBV9	TRBJ2-3	CASSVGTGTTDTQYF	TGTGCCAGCAGCGTCGGGACAGGGACCACAGATACGCAGTATTTT
TRBD1	few	TRBV29-1	TRBJ1-1	CSVRGVRGPTEAFF	TGCAGCGTCCGGGGGGTCAGGGGGCCGACTGAAGCTTTCTTT
TRBD1	NA	TRBV6-1	TRBJ1-5	CASTDRGGGNQPQHF	TGTGCCAGCACCGACAGGGGCGGCGGCAATCAGCCCCAGCATTTT
TRBD2	many	TRBV5-4	TRBJ2-7	CASKASGNAEQYF	TGTGCCAGCAAGGCTAGCGGGAATGCCGAGCAGTACTTC
NA	few	TRBV6-1	TRBJ2-2	CASKTSNTGELFF	TGTGCCAGCAAAACATCGAACACCGGGGAGCTGTTTTTT
TRBD2	NA	TRBV9	TRBJ2-3	CASSARRREVRDTQYF	TGTGCCAGCAGCGCGCGAAGACGGGAGGTGAGAGATACGCAGTATTTT
NA	NA	TRBV19	TRBJ2-7	CASSIASAFPSSYEQYF	TGTGCCAGTAGTATCGCTTCGGCGTTTCCTAGCTCCTACGAGCAGTACTTC
NA	NA	TRBV5-1	TRBJ2-7	CASRPFGSYEQYF	TGCGCCAGCAGACCCTTCGGTTCCTACGAGCAGTACTTC
NA	few	TRBV9	TRBJ2-2	CASSLGPTSNTGELFF	TGTGCCAGCTCTCTGGGGCCTACGTCGAACACCGGGGAGCTGTTTTTT
NA	many	TRBV18	TRBJ2-3	CASAGTSTDTQYF	TGTGCCAGCGCCGGGACTAGCACAGATACGCAGTATTTT
NA	NA	TRBV9	TRBJ2-1	CASSAIDGTQGYNEQFF	TGTGCCAGCAGCGCCATCGACGGGACACAGGGCTACAATGAGCAGTTCTTC
NA	many	TRBV29-1	TRBJ2-3	CSVRSGFSTDTQYF	TGCAGCGTGAGGAGCGGGTTTAGCACAGATACGCAGTATTTT
NA	NA	TRBV4-1	TRBJ1-1	CASSQVGLNTEAFF	TGCGCCAGCAGCCAAGTCGGGTTGAACACTGAAGCTTTCTTT
NA	NA	TRBV6-2/TRBV6-3	TRBJ2-3	CASSYSTTGILPKYF	TGTGCCAGCAGTTACTCGACAACGGGCATCCTTCCCAAGTATTTT